The 4 T cell receptor beta chains below were found in one sample sequenced in a study of preoperative IRX-2 immunotherapy in early breast cancer. Treatment reported: preoperative locoregional IRX-2 cytokine immunotherapy. Sequencing was performed with immunoSEQ multiplex PCR; in TCRdb, only in-frame clones are kept and a portion is missing. The profile covers 30,000 to 35,000 clones, with under 85% appearing a single time and around 2.6% taken by the ten largest. This specimen was lymph node tissue, taken from a patient treated with IRX-2 immunotherapy. The receptors shown here come from a human donor with breast cancer.

The CDR3 region is CATSRGAVQNSPSYEQYF. The CDR3 DNA follows: TGTGCCACCAGCAGAGGGGCGGTACAGAACTCCCCCTCCTACGAGCAGTACTTC. The chain joins TRBV15 to TRBJ2-7; D call uncertain. This CDR3 has 18 residues. CDR1 is LNHNV and CDR2 is YYDKDF in the germline V gene (reference sequence). Trimming took off 1 base at V and 0 bases at J, with 19 bases between the two ends.

The chain uses TRBV23-1 and TRBJ2-3, with TRBD2 identical over 9 bases. TRBV23-1 is labeled an ORF, and its function is uncertain. There are 15 residues in the CDR3. Trimming at V came to 6 bases and at J to 6 bases, leaving 10 bases not matched to a gene. For the CDR3, the DNA is TGCGCCAGCAGCGGACAGGCGGGGGGGCCTGATACGCAGTATTTT. Protein sequence: CASSGQAGGPDTQYF.

J is TRBJ2-7 and V is TRBV18; possibly TRBD1 or TRBD2 for D (6 bases each). Trimming removed 4 bases at V and 5 bases at J, with 18 bases between. Per the germline V gene, CDR1 is KGHSH and CDR2 is LQKENI. The CDR3 length is 15 residues. The CDR3 sequence: CASSLGTGRWDEQYF. CDR3 nucleotides: TGTGCCAGCTCACTCGGTACAGGGAGGTGGGACGAGCAGTACTTC.

The chain couples TRBV19 to TRBJ2-1; TRBD2 is a possible D gene (6 bases). The CDR3 spans 13 residues. Trimming stripped 8 bases from V and 9 bases from J, with 17 bases between. The germline gives CDR1 LNHDA, CDR2 SQIVND (reference sequence). CDR3 sequence (DNA): TGTGCCAGTCGGAGGGCTAGCCTAGGTGAGCAGTTCTTC. Translation gives CASRRASLGEQFF.